This entry lists 23 T cell receptor beta chains sequenced from one sample in a study of blood T cell repertoires in COVID-19. The protocol was immunoSEQ multiplex PCR, while the TCRdb copy is restricted to in-frame clones and leaves out a portion. Of around 250,000 clones in the sample, about 91% were seen once. Specimen: PBMCs or T cells enriched from blood (not recorded which). Receptors originate from a woman aged 40 to 50 with acute COVID-19.

The V gene is TRBV27, the J gene TRBJ2-5; the D gene is possibly TRBD2 (6 bases). This CDR3 region has 15 residues. Germline CDR1 and CDR2: MNHEY and SMNVEV (reference sequence). The V gene lost 5 bases and the J gene lost 0 bases, with 13 bases spanning the gap. CDR3 coding DNA: TGTGCCAGCAGTACAAACCGGGACTACCAAGAGACCCAGTACTTC. It encodes CASSTNRDYQETQYF.

The genes are TRBV27 and TRBJ1-1, with D hard to call. The V gene lost 10 bases and the J gene lost 1 base, with 16 bases spanning the gap. The CDR3 spans 14 residues. Germline CDR1 is MNHEY and CDR2 is SMNVEV (reference sequence). CDR3 protein: CATRPAGGNTEAFF. In DNA, the CDR3 is TGTGCCACCCGCCCCGCTGGAGGGAACACTGAAGCTTTCTTT.

The rearrangement joins TRBV2 to TRBJ1-5, with 8 positions matching TRBD1. This CDR3 comprises 15 residues. Germline V lookup: CDR1 SNHLY, CDR2 FYNNEI. V lost 3 bases and J lost 5; bases outside the gene matches: 6. CDR3 bases: TGTGCCAGCAGTGAGGAGGACAGGGATTATCAGCCCCAGCATTTT. Protein sequence: CASSEEDRDYQPQHF.

V gene TRBV10-1 combines with J gene TRBJ1-1; possible D gene TRBD1, 5 bases. Germline values: CDR1 WNHNN, CDR2 SYGVQD (reference sequence). V was shortened by 7 bases and J by 10 bases, with 19 bases between the two germline ends. The CDR3 length is 13 residues. CDR3 sequence (DNA): TGCGCCAGCACGAAAGGGGTGGGTACGGCAGCTTTCTTT. This translates into CASTKGVGTAAFF.

The chain is built from TRBV14 and TRBJ2-7, with unresolved D. This CDR3 region has 13 residues. Germline values: CDR1 SGHDN, CDR2 FVKESK. V was clipped by 1 base and J by 3 bases, with 7 bases between them. CDR3 in amino acids: CASSQGLGYEQYV. CDR3 DNA: TGTGCCAGCAGCCAAGGGCTTGGCTACGAGCAGTACGTC.

This chain connects TRBV4-2 to TRBJ1-4; TRBD1 aligns across 8 bases. Germline trimming cut 0 bases from V and 7 bases from J; bases unmatched to any gene: 7. This CDR3 spans 16 amino acids. The V gene's germline CDR1 is LGHNA and CDR2 YNFKEQ. Here the CDR3 reads CASSQDMDRESEKLFF. In DNA, the CDR3 is TGTGCCAGCAGCCAAGATATGGACAGGGAGAGTGAAAAACTGTTTTTT.

This chain links TRBV11-2 with TRBJ1-1; no firm D call. V dropped 1 base and J dropped 5 bases, with 11 bases sitting between them. Germline loops: CDR1 SGHAT, CDR2 FQNNGV. The CDR3 contains 14 residues. The CDR3 bases are TGTGCCAGCAGCTTAGTTTTGGGGAGAACTGAAGCTTTCTTT. As protein: CASSLVLGRTEAFF.

This chain connects TRBV5-1 to TRBJ2-2, with 7 nucleotides matching TRBD1. Trimming removed 4 bases from V and 6 bases from J; junction bases left unmatched: 3. The CDR3 has 13 amino acids. The germline V gene has CDR1 SGHRS and CDR2 YFSETQ. CDR3 residues: CASSKTGAGELFF. The CDR3, as DNA: TGCGCCAGCAGCAAAACAGGGGCCGGGGAGCTGTTTTTT. Full variable domain (outside the CDR3, taken from reference TRBV5-1 and TRBJ2-2): KAGVTQTPRYLIKTRGQQVTLSCSPISGHRSVSWYQQTPGQGLQFLFEYFSETQRNKGNFPGRFSGRQFSNSRSEMNVSTLELGDSALYLCASSKTGAGELFFGEGSRLTVL.

The chain combines TRBV19 with TRBJ1-1, with D perhaps TRBD1 (5 bases). This CDR3 is 14 amino acids long. Trimming stripped 5 bases from V and 4 bases from J, with 14 bases between. Germline CDR1 is LNHDA and CDR2 is SQIVND (reference sequence). CDR3 loop: CASSLRGGGTEAFF. CDR3 in DNA: TGTGCCAGTAGTCTACGGGGGGGAGGCACTGAAGCTTTCTTT.

V is TRBV5-5 and J is TRBJ2-3, with 8 bases fitting TRBD2. CDR3 length: 17 amino acids. In germline, CDR1 is SGHKS, CDR2 YYEKEE (reference sequence). V lost 3 bases to trimming and J lost 3 bases; unmatched junction nucleotides: 12. The CDR3 region is CASSSSPTGGPTDTQYF. The CDR3 DNA sequence: TGTGCCAGCAGCTCCTCCCCAACGGGAGGGCCGACAGATACGCAGTATTTT.

V gene TRBV7-3 combines with J gene TRBJ1-1; the D is unclear. Germline CDR1 SGHTA, CDR2 FQGTGA. The CDR3 consists of 13 residues. Trimming pared 5 bases from V and 3 bases from J, leaving 10 bases between. The CDR3 region has the DNA TGTGCCAGCAGCCGCCTGGCAGACACTGAAGCTTTCTTT. It yields the protein CASSRLADTEAFF.

The chain couples TRBV11-2 to TRBJ1-4; D gene ambiguous. Germline-derived CDR1 and CDR2 are SGHAT and FQNNGV. Trimming cost V 5 bases and J 0 bases, with 13 bases left between them. The CDR3 consists of 16 residues. CDR3 loop: CASSKGSGTTNEKLFF. In DNA, the CDR3 is TGTGCCAGCAGCAAGGGTAGCGGGACAACTAATGAAAAACTGTTTTTT.

The gene calls are TRBV20-1 and TRBJ1-1; D gene ambiguous. Trimming shortened V by 5 bases and J by 5 bases, and 9 bases separated the two germline ends. Germline assignment: CDR1 DFQATT and CDR2 SNEGSKA (reference sequence). CDR3 size: 11 residues. The CDR3 loop is CSARGRTEAFF. Here the CDR3 DNA reads TGCAGTGCTCGAGGTCGGACTGAAGCTTTCTTT.

The V and J genes are TRBV7-9 and TRBJ2-1; tentative D call: TRBD2 (6 bases). The CDR3 covers 17 residues. Germline loops: CDR1 SEHNR, CDR2 FQNEAQ (reference sequence). V lost 4 bases to trimming and J lost 7 bases, with 23 bases between them. The CDR3 loop is CASSYQARLEVSNEQFF. The CDR3 coding sequence is TGTGCCAGCAGCTATCAGGCAAGACTAGAAGTATCAAATGAGCAGTTCTTC.

In DNA, the CDR3 is TGTGCCAGCAGCTTAGTCGGGAGGGGCTCCTACAATGAGCAGTTCTTC. It specifies CASSLVGRGSYNEQFF. The genes are TRBV11-2 and TRBJ2-1, with 8 bases lining up with TRBD2. V was pared by 1 base and J by 0 bases, with 2 bases of the junction left unmatched. The CDR3 totals 16 residues. CDR1 is SGHAT and CDR2 is FQNNGV in the germline V gene. Variable domain in full (rest from reference TRBV11-2 and TRBJ2-1): EAGVAQSPRYKIIEKRQSVAFWCNPISGHATLYWYQQILGQGPKLLIQFQNNGVVDDSQLPKDRFSAERLKGVDSTLKIQPAKLEDSAVYLCASSLVGRGSYNEQFFGPGTRLTVL.

J is TRBJ1-1 and V is TRBV3-1 (or the pseudogene TRBV3-2); D may be TRBD1 (5 bases). Germline-derived CDR1 and CDR2 are LGHDT and YNNKEL (reference sequence). V was clipped by 0 bases and J by 2 bases, with 7 bases between them. CDR3 length: 14 amino acids. This chain's CDR3 is CASSQEDSNTEAFF. The CDR3 DNA sequence: TGTGCCAGCAGCCAAGAAGACAGTAACACTGAAGCTTTCTTT.

V is TRBV5-6 and J is TRBJ2-5; TRBD2 matches at 13 bases. The CDR3 is 17 amino acids. Germline CDR1 and CDR2: SGHDT and YYEEEE. The V gene end was trimmed by 0 bases and the J gene end by 1 base; junction bases not matched to a gene: 3. CDR3 region: CASSLAGLAGAQETQYF. The CDR3 DNA reads TGTGCCAGCAGCTTGGCTGGACTAGCGGGAGCCCAAGAGACCCAGTACTTC.

The CDR3 coding sequence is TGTGCCAGCAGCCTTGACAGGGCCAATGAGCAGTTCTTC. Translating it yields CASSLDRANEQFF. The chain couples TRBV5-6 to TRBJ2-1; 7 bases match TRBD1. This CDR3 contains 13 residues. V dropped 4 bases and J dropped 6; count of bases not matched to a gene: 4. In germline, CDR1 is SGHDT, CDR2 YYEEEE. The complete variable domain, with remaining parts taken from reference TRBV5-6 and TRBJ2-1, reads DAGVTQSPTHLIKTRGQQVTLRCSPKSGHDTVSWYQQALGQGPQFIFQYYEEEERQRGNFPDRFSGHQFPNYSSELNVNALLLGDSALYLCASSLDRANEQFFGPGTRLTVL.

The chain joins TRBV27 to TRBJ2-1; D possibly corresponds to TRBD2 (6 bases). The CDR3 totals 16 residues. Germline assignment: CDR1 MNHEY and CDR2 SMNVEV (reference sequence). The germline V and J ends were trimmed by 6 bases and 4 bases, with 19 bases remaining between them. As DNA, the CDR3 is TGTGCCAGCAGCGCGGGGTTTGGTCGCAGGTACAATGAGCAGTTCTTC. Its protein is CASSAGFGRRYNEQFF.

This chain links TRBV6-2 or TRBV6-3 with TRBJ2-7; 7 bases line up with TRBD1. Germline V gene data show CDR1 as MNHEY and CDR2 as SVGEGT. The CDR3 extends over 14 amino acids. V lost 4 bases, J lost 2 bases, and 5 bases stayed unmatched. The CDR3: CASSSGTDPYEQYV. The CDR3 coding sequence is TGTGCCAGCAGTTCTGGGACAGATCCCTACGAGCAGTACGTC.

J is TRBJ1-3 and V is TRBV13; unclear D gene. The CDR3 is 13 residues long. Trimming cost V 5 bases and J 4 bases, with 9 bases left between them. Germline V gene lookup returns CDR1 PRHDT and CDR2 FYEKMQ (reference sequence). CDR3 sequence reads: CASSVQAGNTIYF. The CDR3 coding sequence is TGTGCCAGCAGCGTCCAGGCCGGAAACACCATATATTTT.

This clone was counted a single time. The chain carries TRBV6-5 and TRBJ2-7; D remains unclear. Trimming pared 2 bases from V and 1 base from J, leaving 15 bases between. Germline V gene sequence: CDR1 MNHEY, CDR2 SVGAGI. The CDR3 is 16 amino acids. CDR3 coding DNA: TGTGCCAGCAGTTACAGGCAGGCAGTGGGTTCCTACGAGCAGTACTTC. Amino acids: CASSYRQAVGSYEQYF.

The chain carries TRBV27 and TRBJ2-3; TRBD1 matches 7 bases. J gave up 3 bases and V 9 bases, and 12 bases lay outside the gene matches. The CDR3 length is 15 residues. Germline V lookup: CDR1 MNHEY, CDR2 SMNVEV (reference sequence). The CDR3 is CASCDWGQSTDTQYF. The CDR3 DNA reads as TGTGCCAGTTGCGATTGGGGACAGAGTACAGATACGCAGTATTTT.